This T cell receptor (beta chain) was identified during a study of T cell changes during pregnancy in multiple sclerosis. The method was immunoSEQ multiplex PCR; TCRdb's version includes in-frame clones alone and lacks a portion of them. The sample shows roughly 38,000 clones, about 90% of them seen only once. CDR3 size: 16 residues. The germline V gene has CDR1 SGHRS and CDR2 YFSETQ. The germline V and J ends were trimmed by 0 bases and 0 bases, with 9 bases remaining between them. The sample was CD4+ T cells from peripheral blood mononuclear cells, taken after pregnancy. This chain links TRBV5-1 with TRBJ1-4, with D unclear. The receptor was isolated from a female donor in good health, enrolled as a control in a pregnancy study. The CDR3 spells CASSLDRDATNEKLFF. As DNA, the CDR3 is TGCGCCAGCAGCTTGGATCGGGATGCAACTAATGAAAAACTGTTTTTT.